This passage covers 30 T cell receptor beta chains from one sample sequenced in a study of cytomegalovirus exposure and HLA in healthy donors. Here immunoSEQ multiplex PCR was the method, and the copy in TCRdb shows in-frame clones only, minus some. This table holds around 250,000 clones, nearly 90% found once. Source material: PBMCs. These TCRs come from a woman younger than 35 in good health and CMV-seronegative.

This clone occurred once. V and J are TRBV5-1 and TRBJ2-7; D not resolved. V was clipped by 0 bases and J by 2 bases, with 12 bases between them. Germline values: CDR1 SGHRS, CDR2 YFSETQ. The length of the CDR3 is 15 residues. CDR3 DNA: TGCGCCAGCAGCTTGGCTGCACAGCCTACCTACGAGCAGTACTTC. It specifies CASSLAAQPTYEQYF.

This chain joins TRBV5-6 and TRBJ1-6; D remains unclear. The CDR3 extends over 14 amino acids. The germline CDR1 and CDR2 sequences are SGHDT and YYEEEE. The V end lost 1 base, the J end lost 7 bases, and 9 bases lay between the germline ends. The CDR3 bases are TGTGCCAGCAGCTTGAGAGGGCAAAATTCACCCCTCCACTTT. It translates to CASSLRGQNSPLHF.

This chain connects TRBV7-9 to TRBJ2-1, with 10 bases fitting TRBD2. CDR1 and CDR2 from the germline V gene are SEHNR and FQNEAQ (reference sequence). The CDR3 sequence is 15 residues long. The ends lost 1 base at V and 8 bases at J; junction bases unmatched: 5. The DNA of the CDR3 is TGTGCCAGCAGCTTAGTAGCGGGGGGTGGCGATGAGCAGTTCTTC. This sequence encodes CASSLVAGGGDEQFF.

J is TRBJ1-1 and V is TRBV10-3; TRBD1 agrees at 7 bases. V shed 6 bases, J shed 11 bases, and the junction held 18 bases outside the gene matches. Germline V CDR1 and CDR2: ENHRY, SYGVKD. The CDR3 is made up of 15 amino acids. The CDR3 loop reads CAISDRKGALKKAFF. The CDR3 region has the DNA TGTGCCATCAGCGATCGTAAGGGGGCGCTGAAAAAGGCTTTCTTT.

This chain uses TRBV6-6 with TRBJ2-5; D perhaps matches TRBD1 (5 bases). Deletions cut 4 bases from V and 5 bases from J, with 11 bases between. Germline CDR1 MNHNY, CDR2 SVGAGI (reference sequence). The CDR3 is 13 residues long. CDR3 nucleotide sequence: TGTGCCAGCAGTTTTGACAGCCTCGAGACCCAGTACTTC. Protein: CASSFDSLETQYF.

The rearrangement links TRBV6-1 to TRBJ1-3, with TRBD1 as a possible D gene (5 bases). Germline V gene sequence: CDR1 MNHNS, CDR2 SASEGT. The V and J ends lost 3 bases and 1 base respectively, with 13 bases between them. The CDR3 runs to 16 residues. For the CDR3, the DNA is TGTGCCAGCAGTGAGTACCACAGGATTTCTGGAAACACCATATATTTT. It translates to CASSEYHRISGNTIYF.

V is TRBV6-5 and J is TRBJ2-1; D uncertain. Germline V gene sequence: CDR1 MNHEY, CDR2 SVGAGI. There are 13 residues in the CDR3. V was trimmed by 9 bases and J by 0 bases, leaving 9 bases between them. The CDR3 spells CASGVSSYNEQFF. The CDR3 bases are TGTGCCAGTGGAGTGAGCTCCTACAATGAGCAGTTCTTC.

The chain combines TRBV9 with TRBJ2-2, with D possibly TRBD2 on 6 matching bases. The germline V gene has CDR1 SGDLS and CDR2 YYNGEE. The CDR3 is made up of 16 amino acids. V gave up 0 bases and J gave up 6 bases, with 15 bases separating them. The chain's CDR3 is CASSVELAGPPGELFF. The DNA for the CDR3 is TGTGCCAGCAGCGTAGAGCTTGCGGGGCCCCCCGGGGAGCTGTTTTTT.

The DNA for the CDR3 is TGCGCCAGCAGCTTGGACGCGGGGGACGAGCAGTACTTC. Translating it yields CASSLDAGDEQYF. This chain connects TRBV5-1 to TRBJ2-7; 7 bases line up with TRBD2. Trimming removed 0 bases from V and 5 bases from J; junction bases left unmatched: 2. The CDR3 consists of 13 residues. The germline V gene has CDR1 SGHRS and CDR2 YFSETQ. The full variable domain, its missing parts supplied by reference TRBV5-1 and TRBJ2-7, is KAGVTQTPRYLIKTRGQQVTLSCSPISGHRSVSWYQQTPGQGLQFLFEYFSETQRNKGNFPGRFSGRQFSNSRSEMNVSTLELGDSALYLCASSLDAGDEQYFGPGTRLTVT.

The rearrangement links TRBV6-1 to TRBJ1-2; a possible D gene is TRBD1 (6 bases). From germline, CDR1 is MNHNS and CDR2 SASEGT. This CDR3 has 18 amino acids. V was pared by 1 base and J by 4 bases, with 22 bases between. Written as DNA, the CDR3 is TGTGCCAGCAGTGAAGGTTCCGTCGGGGGGCAATTGGCCTATGGCTACACCTTC. Translated: CASSEGSVGGQLAYGYTF.

The chain joins TRBV29-1 to TRBJ2-5, with 7 bases fitting TRBD1. Unmatched junction bases numbered 9, after V lost 6 bases and J lost 5 bases. This CDR3 is 13 amino acids long. Germline V gene sequence: CDR1 SQVTM, CDR2 ANQGSEA. The CDR3 DNA sequence: TGCAGCGTCGAAACTGTGACAGGGGAGACCCAGTACTTC. This gives the protein CSVETVTGETQYF.

This chain connects TRBV19 to TRBJ1-6, with TRBD1 identical over 8 bases. From germline, CDR1 is LNHDA and CDR2 SQIVND (reference sequence). The length of the CDR3 is 16 residues. The V and J ends lost 3 bases and 2 bases, in that order; junction bases with no gene match: 3. CDR3 in DNA: TGTGCCAGTAGTATTGGACAGGGCGCCTATAATTCACCCCTCCACTTT. Its protein is CASSIGQGAYNSPLHF.

The rearrangement joins TRBV23-1 to TRBJ2-7; the match to TRBD2 covers 7 bases. TRBV23-1 is reported as an ORF; its role is uncertain. The ends lost 1 base at V and 0 bases at J; junction bases unmatched: 12. The CDR3 runs to 18 residues. DNA of the CDR3: TGCGCCAGCAGTCAATTGTGGCGGGGGACCCTTAGCTCCTACGAGCAGTACTTC. Protein product: CASSQLWRGTLSSYEQYF.

This chain uses TRBV7-8 with TRBJ1-1; 7 bases map to TRBD1. The CDR3 totals 14 residues. J gave up 0 bases and V 5 bases, and 3 bases lay outside the gene matches. The V gene's germline CDR1 is SGHVS and CDR2 FQNEAQ. The CDR3 DNA reads TGTGCCAGCAGCCCCGGGACAGTGAACACTGAAGCTTTCTTT. It encodes CASSPGTVNTEAFF.

The chain uses TRBV4-1 and TRBJ1-2, with a tentative D call TRBD1 (5 bases). The CDR3 is 13 residues long. Germline V gene data show CDR1 as MGHRA and CDR2 as YSYEKL. The V gene lost 4 bases and the J gene lost 11 bases, with 17 bases spanning the gap. In nucleotides, the CDR3 is TGCGCCAGCAGCCCGGCAACACCACAGGTTTACACCTTC. It codes for CASSPATPQVYTF.

This clone was seen just once. The chain has TRBV28 and TRBJ2-1, with a weak D call TRBD1 (5 bases). The CDR3 has 18 amino acids. Looked up from germline, CDR1 is MDHEN and CDR2 is SYDVKM. V was shortened by 7 bases and J by 2 bases, with 24 bases between the two germline ends. In nucleotides, the CDR3 is TGTGCCAGCACCTTCGGACAACGCTTTATGTCCCCCTACAATGAGCAGTTCTTC. Residues: CASTFGQRFMSPYNEQFF.

This chain connects TRBV4-1 to TRBJ2-7; D might be TRBD1 (5 bases). This CDR3 contains 19 residues. In germline, CDR1 is MGHRA, CDR2 YSYEKL. The V gene lost 4 bases and the J gene lost 2 bases, with 27 bases spanning the gap. The CDR3 coding sequence is TGCGCCAGCAGCCTCAAAAGTTCCTTGAAAGGACAATCTACCTACGAGCAGTACTTC. This sequence encodes CASSLKSSLKGQSTYEQYF.

This chain links TRBV7-9 with TRBJ1-4; a weak D match, TRBD1 (6 bases). This CDR3 spans 15 amino acids. Between the trimmed V and J ends, which lost 2 bases and 8 bases, there was a span of 15 bases. In germline, CDR1 is SEHNR, CDR2 FQNEAQ (reference sequence). The CDR3 DNA is TGTGCCAGCAGCTTATTAGGACAGTCTCGAGAAAAACTGTTTTTT. Amino acids: CASSLLGQSREKLFF.

This chain links TRBV7-6 with TRBJ2-1; D possibly corresponds to TRBD1 (5 bases). The CDR3 has 16 amino acids. Germline loops: CDR1 SGHVS, CDR2 FNYEAQ. V was clipped by 5 bases and J by 6 bases, with 20 bases between them. CDR3 region: CASSHKQQGRANEQFF. In DNA form, the CDR3 reads TGTGCCAGCAGCCACAAGCAGCAGGGTCGGGCCAATGAGCAGTTCTTC.

The J gene is TRBJ1-5, the V gene TRBV19; tentative D call: TRBD1 (6 bases). Trimming took off 3 bases at V and 4 bases at J, with 16 bases between the two ends. Germline CDR1 is LNHDA and CDR2 is SQIVND (reference sequence). This CDR3 has 16 amino acids. CDR3 sequence reads: CASSIRGPGANQPQHF. The CDR3 region has the DNA TGTGCCAGTAGTATTCGAGGCCCAGGGGCTAATCAGCCCCAGCATTTT.

The V gene is TRBV6-1, the J gene TRBJ1-2, with D possibly being TRBD1 (5 bases). From germline, CDR1 is MNHNS and CDR2 SASEGT. This CDR3 comprises 14 residues. Trimming stripped 2 bases from V and 4 bases from J, with 11 bases between. The chain's CDR3 is CASSEQGGVYGYTF. CDR3 nucleotides: TGTGCCAGCAGTGAACAGGGAGGTGTCTATGGCTACACCTTC.

The chain recombines TRBV28 with TRBJ1-2, with 7 bases that match TRBD1. The CDR3 has 14 amino acids. Germline CDR1 reads MDHEN; CDR2 reads SYDVKM. V dropped 3 bases and J dropped 2; count of bases not matched to a gene: 3. CDR3 DNA: TGTGCCAGCAGTTTCACAGGGGTCAACTATGGCTACACCTTC. The encoded protein is CASSFTGVNYGYTF.

The J gene is TRBJ2-1, the V gene TRBV7-3, with unresolved D. In germline, CDR1 is SGHTA, CDR2 FQGTGA. CDR3 length: 14 residues. Trimming took off 3 bases at V and 5 bases at J, with 11 bases between the two ends. CDR3 DNA: TGTGCCAGCAGCTTGGTTGGTGAGAACAATGAGCAGTTCTTC. This sequence encodes CASSLVGENNEQFF.

This rearrangement joins TRBV15 to TRBJ1-2; no clear D gene. CDR3 length: 14 amino acids. CDR1 and CDR2 (germline): LNHNV, YYDKDF (reference sequence). The V end lost 0 bases, the J end lost 2 bases, and 7 bases lay between the germline ends. Here the CDR3 reads CATSRESRNYGYTF. DNA of the CDR3: TGTGCCACCAGCAGAGAAAGTCGGAACTATGGCTACACCTTC.

The gene calls are TRBV28 and TRBJ1-2; D possibly corresponds to TRBD1 (6 bases). Per germline, CDR1 MDHEN and CDR2 SYDVKM. Trimming left V 8 bases short and J 0 bases short, with 28 bases between. CDR3 length: 19 residues. The CDR3 spells CASDSETKPGALANYGYTF. CDR3 DNA sequence: TGTGCCAGCGATTCCGAGACGAAACCAGGGGCACTAGCTAACTATGGCTACACCTTC.

This chain joins TRBV5-6 and TRBJ2-7; TRBD1 aligns across 8 bases. This CDR3 has 19 residues. CDR1 is SGHDT and CDR2 is YYEEEE in the germline V gene. V lost 2 bases and J lost 4; bases outside the gene matches: 20. The CDR3 loop is CASSLVEFTAAGGRYEQYF. The CDR3 DNA follows: TGTGCCAGCAGCTTAGTTGAGTTCACTGCGGCAGGGGGCAGGTACGAGCAGTACTTC.

The CDR3 DNA sequence: TGTGCCACCGGGACTACAATGAATGAAAAACTGTTTTTT. Its protein product is CATGTTMNEKLFF. The chain carries TRBV19 and TRBJ1-4; D possibly corresponds to TRBD1 (5 bases). This CDR3 is built from 13 residues. Trimming removed 10 bases at V and 5 bases at J, with 14 bases between. Germline V CDR1 and CDR2: LNHDA, SQIVND (reference sequence).

The chain carries TRBV19 and TRBJ1-6; 8 bases are shared with TRBD1. The ends lost 3 bases at V and 7 bases at J; junction bases unmatched: 8. CDR1 and CDR2 (germline): LNHDA, SQIVND (reference sequence). The CDR3 runs 16 residues. The CDR3, as DNA: TGTGCCAGTAGTATTTTATCACGGGACAGGAATTCACCCCTCCACTTT. As protein: CASSILSRDRNSPLHF.

This rearrangement joins TRBV5-6 to TRBJ1-2; TRBD1 matches at 9 bases. This CDR3 has 18 amino acids. J lost 0 bases, V lost 3 bases, and 12 bases had no gene match. The V gene's germline CDR1 is SGHDT and CDR2 YYEEEE. CDR3 in DNA: TGTGCCAGCAGCTACGCCACTGGGACAGGGACCTCTAACTATGGCTACACCTTC. It is translated as CASSYATGTGTSNYGYTF.

This clone showed up just once. V is TRBV25-1 and J is TRBJ1-2; TRBD1 aligns across 8 bases. The CDR3 is 16 amino acids. CDR1 is MGHDK, CDR2 SYGVNS, per germline. V was pared by 3 bases and J by 4 bases, with 10 bases of the junction left unmatched. The CDR3 loop reads CASSDARTGTGYGYTF. CDR3 bases: TGTGCCAGCAGTGATGCGCGGACAGGGACCGGCTATGGCTACACCTTC.